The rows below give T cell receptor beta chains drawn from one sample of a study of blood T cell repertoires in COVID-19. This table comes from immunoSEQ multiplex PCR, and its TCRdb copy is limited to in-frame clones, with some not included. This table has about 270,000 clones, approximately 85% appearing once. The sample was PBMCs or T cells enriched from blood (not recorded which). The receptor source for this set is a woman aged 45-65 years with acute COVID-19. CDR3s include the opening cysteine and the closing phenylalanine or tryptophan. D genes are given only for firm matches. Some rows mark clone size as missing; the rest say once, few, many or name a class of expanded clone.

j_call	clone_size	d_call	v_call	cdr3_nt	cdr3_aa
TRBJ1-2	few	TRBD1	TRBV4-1	TGCGCCAGCAGCCAGTTAACAGGGGGCAAGGACTATGGCTACACCTTC	CASSQLTGGKDYGYTF
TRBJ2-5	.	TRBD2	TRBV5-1	TGCGCCAGCAGCTTGAGGGATCGACTAGCGGGGTACCAAGAGACCCAGTACTTC	CASSLRDRLAGYQETQYF
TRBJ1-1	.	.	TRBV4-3	TGCGCCAGCAGCCAAGACCCAGGAATGGACACTGCTGAAGCTTTCTTT	CASSQDPGMDTAEAFF
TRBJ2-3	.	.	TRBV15	TGTGCCACCAGCAGAGATGGGGGGAGAGGAAACACAGATACGCAGTATTTT	CATSRDGGRGNTDTQYF
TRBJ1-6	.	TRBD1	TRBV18	TGTGCCAGCTCTCCCCAGGGGGCTCGTAATTCACCCCTCCACTTT	CASSPQGARNSPLHF
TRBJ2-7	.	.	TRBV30	TGTGCCTGGAGCCTGGACAGTCCCTCCTACGAGCAGTACTTC	CAWSLDSPSYEQYF
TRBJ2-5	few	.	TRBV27	TGTGCCAGCAGTTTATACGCTATGGTGGGGGGGGCCTTGGAGACCCAGTACTTC	CASSLYAMVGGALETQYF
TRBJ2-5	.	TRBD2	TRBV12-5	TGTGCTAGTGGTCCGGGGACTAATTACCAAGAGACCCAGTACTTC	CASGPGTNYQETQYF
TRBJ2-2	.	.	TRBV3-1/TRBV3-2	TGTGCCAGCAGCCCCCGGATAAGCGGGACAGGGAACACCGGGGAGCTGTTTTTT	CASSPRISGTGNTGELFF
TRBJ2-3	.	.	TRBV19	TGTGCCAGTATACCCTATCATACGCAGTATTTT	CASIPYHTQYF
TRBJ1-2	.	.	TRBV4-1	TGCGCCAGCAGCCACGGGGCGGGGGGGAAATTCTATGGCTACACCTTC	CASSHGAGGKFYGYTF
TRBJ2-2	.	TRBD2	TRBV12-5	TGTGCTAGTGGTTTGGGGAGACTAGCGGCGAACACCGGGGAGCTGTTTTTT	CASGLGRLAANTGELFF
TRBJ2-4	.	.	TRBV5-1	TGCGCCAGCAGCTTGGACAGGATTCAGTACTTC	CASSLDRIQYF
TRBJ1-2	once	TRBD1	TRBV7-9	TGTGCCAGCAGCCCTACAGGGGCGCCAGGCTACACCTTC	CASSPTGAPGYTF
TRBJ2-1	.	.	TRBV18	TGTGCCAGCTCACAACTGACAGTTACAAGCTCCTACAATGAGCAGTTCTTC	CASSQLTVTSSYNEQFF
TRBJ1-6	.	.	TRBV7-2	TGTGCCAGCAGCTTCAATCCCTATAATTCACCCCTCCACTTT	CASSFNPYNSPLHF
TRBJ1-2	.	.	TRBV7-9	TGTGCCAGCAGCTTGGGGGGGAGTGTTTATGGCTACACCTTC	CASSLGGSVYGYTF
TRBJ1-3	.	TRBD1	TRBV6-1	TGTGCCAGCAGTGAGGACAGGGGCGCTGGAAACACCATATATTTT	CASSEDRGAGNTIYF
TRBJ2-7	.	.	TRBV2	TGTGCCACCTCGGACATATCCTCATCCTACGAGCAGTACTTC	CATSDISSSYEQYF
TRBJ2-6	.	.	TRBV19	TGTGCCAGTACCCATTATAGTCCCCACCTTGGGGCCAACGTCCTGACTTTC	CASTHYSPHLGANVLTF
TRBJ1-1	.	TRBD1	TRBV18	TGTGCCAGCTCACAGGACAGGGATCCGAGCACTGAAGCTTTCTTT	CASSQDRDPSTEAFF
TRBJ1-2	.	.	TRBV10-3	TGTGCCATCAACCTACAGGGCTCGCATGGCTACACCTTC	CAINLQGSHGYTF
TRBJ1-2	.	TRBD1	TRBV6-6	TGTGCCAGCAGCAAAGACAGGGGGGGGTCCTACTATGGCTACACCTTC	CASSKDRGGSYYGYTF
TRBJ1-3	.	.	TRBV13	TGTGCCAGCAGCTTTTTTGGCAGGGGCTCTGGAAACACCATATATTTT	CASSFFGRGSGNTIYF
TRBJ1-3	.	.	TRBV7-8	TGTGCCAGCAGCAGTCAGGGAATCAACTCTGGAAACACCATATATTTT	CASSSQGINSGNTIYF